The subject of this entry is one T cell receptor (beta chain). The data belong to a study of blood T cell repertoires in COVID-19. About the study: COVID-19 samples, acute and convalescent, were from the United States, Italy and Spain.

Clones were sequenced by immunoSEQ multiplex PCR, and TCRdb holds only the in-frame ones, with some missing. The sample has about 360,000 clones, roughly 86% seen once. Germline assignment: CDR1 SGHDN and CDR2 FVKESK. J was trimmed by 2 bases and V by 3 bases; bases with no gene match: 4. This CDR3 is built from 16 residues. The clonotype was recovered from a human donor with acute or convalescent COVID-19. The donor label of this sample is uncertain. The chain recombines TRBV14 with TRBJ2-1; the match to TRBD2 covers 10 bases. The sequenced sample was peripheral blood. CDR3 in amino acids: CASSQSSGRAYNEQFF. DNA for the CDR3: TGTGCCAGCAGCCAGTCCAGCGGGAGGGCCTACAATGAGCAGTTCTTC.